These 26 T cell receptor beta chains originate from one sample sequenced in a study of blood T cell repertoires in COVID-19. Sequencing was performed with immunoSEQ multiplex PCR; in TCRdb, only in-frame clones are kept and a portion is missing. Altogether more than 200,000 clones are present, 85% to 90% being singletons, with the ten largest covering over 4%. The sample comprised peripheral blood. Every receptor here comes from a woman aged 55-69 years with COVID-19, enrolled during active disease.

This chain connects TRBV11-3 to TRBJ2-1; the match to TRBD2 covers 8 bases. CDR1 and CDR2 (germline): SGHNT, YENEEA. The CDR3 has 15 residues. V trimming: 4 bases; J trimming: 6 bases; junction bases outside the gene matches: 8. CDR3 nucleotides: TGTGCCAGCAGCTCCCGGGAGGGTGGGGCCAATGAGCAGTTCTTC. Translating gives CASSSREGGANEQFF.

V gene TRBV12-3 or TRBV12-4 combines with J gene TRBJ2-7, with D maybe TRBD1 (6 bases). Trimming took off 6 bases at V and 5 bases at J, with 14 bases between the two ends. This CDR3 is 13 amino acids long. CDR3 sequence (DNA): TGTGCCAGCAGCTCACAGGGTTACGACGAGCAGTACTTC. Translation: CASSSQGYDEQYF.

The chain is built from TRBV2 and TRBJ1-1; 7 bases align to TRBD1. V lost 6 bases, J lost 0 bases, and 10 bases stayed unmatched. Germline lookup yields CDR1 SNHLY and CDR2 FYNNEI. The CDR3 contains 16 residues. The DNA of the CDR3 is TGTGCCAGCAGCGAGGAAGGGGGCTTCATGAACACTGAAGCTTTCTTT. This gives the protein CASSEEGGFMNTEAFF.

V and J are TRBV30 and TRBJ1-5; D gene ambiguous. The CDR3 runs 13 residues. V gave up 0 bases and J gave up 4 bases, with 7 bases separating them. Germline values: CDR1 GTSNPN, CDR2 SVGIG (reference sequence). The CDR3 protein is CAWSVLGNQPQHF. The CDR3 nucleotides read TGTGCCTGGAGTGTACTAGGTAATCAGCCCCAGCATTTT.

The CDR3 sequence: CASSLVLFQPQHF. The CDR3 DNA follows: TGTGCCAGCAGTTTAGTCCTCTTCCAGCCCCAGCATTTT. The chain employs TRBV27 and TRBJ1-5; D is undetermined. Per the germline V gene, CDR1 is MNHEY and CDR2 is SMNVEV (reference sequence). V lost 2 bases and J 7 bases, leaving 9 bases between the germline ends. This CDR3 comprises 13 residues.

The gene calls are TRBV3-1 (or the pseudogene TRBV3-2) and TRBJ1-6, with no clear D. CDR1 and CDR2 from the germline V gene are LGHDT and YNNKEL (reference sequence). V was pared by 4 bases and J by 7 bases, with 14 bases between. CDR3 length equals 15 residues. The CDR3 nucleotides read TGTGCCAGCAGCCTCCGTACGGCGGGAAATTCACCCCTCCACTTT. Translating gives CASSLRTAGNSPLHF.

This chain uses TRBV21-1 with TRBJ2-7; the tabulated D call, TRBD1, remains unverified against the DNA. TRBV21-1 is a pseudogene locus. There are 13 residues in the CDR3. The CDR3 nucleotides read TGTGCCAGCAGCAAAGTTGGGGGCGGGGAGCAGTACTTC. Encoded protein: CASSKVGGGEQYF.

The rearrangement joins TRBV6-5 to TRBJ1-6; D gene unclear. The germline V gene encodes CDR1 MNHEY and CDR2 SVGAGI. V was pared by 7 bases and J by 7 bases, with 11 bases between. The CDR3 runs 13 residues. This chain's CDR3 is CASTPRVNSPLHF. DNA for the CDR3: TGTGCCAGCACCCCGCGGGTGAATTCACCCCTCCACTTT.

The CDR3 nucleotides read TGTGCCAGCAGTGAAGGGGCAGCCAGTAACTATGGCTACACCTTC. As protein: CASSEGAASNYGYTF. The chain uses TRBV2 and TRBJ1-2; unclear D gene. The CDR3 runs to 15 residues. Germline V gene sequence: CDR1 SNHLY, CDR2 FYNNEI. V was shortened by 1 base and J by 1 base, with 10 bases between the two germline ends.

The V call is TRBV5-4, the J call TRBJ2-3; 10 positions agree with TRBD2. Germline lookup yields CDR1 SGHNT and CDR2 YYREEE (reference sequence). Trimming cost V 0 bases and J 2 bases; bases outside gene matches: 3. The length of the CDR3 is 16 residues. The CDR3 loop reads CASSLGGLAATDTQYF. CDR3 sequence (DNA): TGTGCCAGCAGCTTGGGCGGACTAGCGGCCACAGATACGCAGTATTTT. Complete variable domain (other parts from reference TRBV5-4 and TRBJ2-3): ETGVTQSPTHLIKTRGQQVTLRCSSQSGHNTVSWYQQALGQGPQFIFQYYREEENGRGNFPPRFSGLQFPNYSSELNVNALELDDSALYLCASSLGGLAATDTQYFGPGTRLTVL.

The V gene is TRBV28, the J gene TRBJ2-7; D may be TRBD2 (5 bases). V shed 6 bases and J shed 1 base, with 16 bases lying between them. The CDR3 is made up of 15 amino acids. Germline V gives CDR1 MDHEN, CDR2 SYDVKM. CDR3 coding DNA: TGTGCCAGCAGCTTCCTCCGCGGGCAGTCCTACGAGCAGTACTTC. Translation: CASSFLRGQSYEQYF.

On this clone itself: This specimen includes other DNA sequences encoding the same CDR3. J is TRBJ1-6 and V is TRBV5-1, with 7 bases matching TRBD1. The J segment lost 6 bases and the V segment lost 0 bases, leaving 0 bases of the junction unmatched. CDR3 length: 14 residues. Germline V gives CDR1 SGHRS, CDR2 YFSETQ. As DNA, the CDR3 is TGCGCCAGCAGCTTGGGACAGGGTAATTCACCCCTCCACTTT. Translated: CASSLGQGNSPLHF. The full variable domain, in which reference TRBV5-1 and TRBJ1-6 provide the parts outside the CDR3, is KAGVTQTPRYLIKTRGQQVTLSCSPISGHRSVSWYQQTPGQGLQFLFEYFSETQRNKGNFPGRFSGRQFSNSRSEMNVSTLELGDSALYLCASSLGQGNSPLHFGNGTRLTVT.

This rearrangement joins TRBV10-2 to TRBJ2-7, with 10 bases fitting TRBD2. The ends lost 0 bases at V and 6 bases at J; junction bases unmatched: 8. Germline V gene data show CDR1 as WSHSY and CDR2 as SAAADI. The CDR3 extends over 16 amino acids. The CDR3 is CASSESRASGRGEQYF. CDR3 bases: TGCGCCAGCAGTGAGTCGAGAGCTAGCGGGAGAGGCGAGCAGTACTTC.

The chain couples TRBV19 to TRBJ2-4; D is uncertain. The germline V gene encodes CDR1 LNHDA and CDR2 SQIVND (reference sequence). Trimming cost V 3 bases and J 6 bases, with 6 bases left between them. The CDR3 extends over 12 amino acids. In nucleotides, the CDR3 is TGTGCCAGTAGTATCAGTTCAAACATTCAGTACTTC. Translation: CASSISSNIQYF.

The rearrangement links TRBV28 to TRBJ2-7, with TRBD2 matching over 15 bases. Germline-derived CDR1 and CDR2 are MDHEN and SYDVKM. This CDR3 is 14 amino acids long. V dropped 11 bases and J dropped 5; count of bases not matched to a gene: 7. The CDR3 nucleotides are TGTGCCGCGGGGGGACTAGCGGGAGGCCACGAGCAGTACTTC. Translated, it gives CAAGGLAGGHEQYF.

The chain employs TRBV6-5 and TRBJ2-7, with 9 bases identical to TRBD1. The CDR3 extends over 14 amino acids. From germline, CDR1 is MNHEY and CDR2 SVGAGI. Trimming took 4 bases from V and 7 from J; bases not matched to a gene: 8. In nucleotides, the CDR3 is TGTGCCAGCAGTTCCCGGGACAGGGTATGGGAGCAGTACTTC. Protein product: CASSSRDRVWEQYF.

The CDR3 protein is CASSVQGGGNTIYF. The CDR3 DNA sequence: TGTGCCAGCAGCGTACAGGGGGGGGGAAACACCATATATTTT. The chain has TRBV3-1 (or the pseudogene TRBV3-2) and TRBJ1-3; TRBD1 matches at 8 bases. V shed 5 bases and J 4 bases; nucleotides not matched to a gene: 4. Germline CDR1 LGHDT, CDR2 YNNKEL (reference sequence). The length of the CDR3 is 14 residues.

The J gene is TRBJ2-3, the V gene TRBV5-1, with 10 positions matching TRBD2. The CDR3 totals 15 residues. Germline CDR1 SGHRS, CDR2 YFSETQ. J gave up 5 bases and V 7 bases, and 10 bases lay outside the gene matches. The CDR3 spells CASATASGSIDTQYF. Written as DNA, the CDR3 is TGCGCCAGCGCAACGGCTAGCGGGAGTATAGATACGCAGTATTTT.

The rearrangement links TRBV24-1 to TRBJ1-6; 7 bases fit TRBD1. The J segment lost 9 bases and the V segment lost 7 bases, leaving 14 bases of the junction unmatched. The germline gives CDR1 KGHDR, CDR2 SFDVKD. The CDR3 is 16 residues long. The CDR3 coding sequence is TGTGCCACCAGACGCCCTCGACAGGGAGAGGTTTCACCCCTCCACTTT. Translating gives CATRRPRQGEVSPLHF.

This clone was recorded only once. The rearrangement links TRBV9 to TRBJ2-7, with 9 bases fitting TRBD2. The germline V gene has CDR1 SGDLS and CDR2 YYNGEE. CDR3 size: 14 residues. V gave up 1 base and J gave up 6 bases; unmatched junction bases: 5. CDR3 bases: TGTGCCAGCAGCGTAACGCCTAGCGGGGTCGAGCAGTACTTC. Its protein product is CASSVTPSGVEQYF.

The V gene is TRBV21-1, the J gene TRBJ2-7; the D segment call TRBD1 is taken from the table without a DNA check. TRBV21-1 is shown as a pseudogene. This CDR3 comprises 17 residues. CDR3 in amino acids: CASSNQTPLDKDYEQYF. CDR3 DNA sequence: TGTGCCAGCAGCAACCAAACCCCCCTGGACAAAGATTACGAGCAGTACTTC.

Here the CDR3 DNA reads TGTGCCAGCTCACGTTCAGGTAGCACAGATACGCAGTATTTT. Protein: CASSRSGSTDTQYF. The chain links TRBV18 to TRBJ2-3; D call uncertain. Germline CDR1 reads KGHSH; CDR2 reads LQKENI. The CDR3 is 14 amino acids. V shed 4 bases and J shed 0 bases, with 8 bases lying between them. Drawing the rest from reference TRBV18 and TRBJ2-3, the complete variable domain is NAGVMQNPRHLVRRRGQEARLRCSPMKGHSHVYWYRQLPEEGLKFMVYLQKENIIDESGMPKERFSAEFPKEGPSILRIQQVVRGDSAAYFCASSRSGSTDTQYFGPGTRLTVL.

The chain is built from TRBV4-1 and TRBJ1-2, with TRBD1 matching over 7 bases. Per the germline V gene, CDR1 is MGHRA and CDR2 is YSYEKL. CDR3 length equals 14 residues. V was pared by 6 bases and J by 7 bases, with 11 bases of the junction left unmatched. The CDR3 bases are TGCGCCAGCAGACTCTCGAACGGGGACAGTGGCTACACCTTC. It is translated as CASRLSNGDSGYTF.

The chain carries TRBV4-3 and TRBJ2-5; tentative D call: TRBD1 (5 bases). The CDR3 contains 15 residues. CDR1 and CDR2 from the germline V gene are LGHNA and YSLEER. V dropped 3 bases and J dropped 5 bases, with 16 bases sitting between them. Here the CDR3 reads CASSQNHQGSETQYF. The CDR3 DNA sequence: TGCGCCAGCAGCCAGAACCATCAGGGTTCGGAGACCCAGTACTTC.

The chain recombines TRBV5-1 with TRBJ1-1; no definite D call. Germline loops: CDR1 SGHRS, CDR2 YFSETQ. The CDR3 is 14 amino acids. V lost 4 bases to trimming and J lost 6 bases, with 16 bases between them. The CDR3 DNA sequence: TGCGCCAGCAGCCTGACTCCCTCTGAACCTGAAGCTTTCTTT. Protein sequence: CASSLTPSEPEAFF.

CDR3 in DNA: TGTGCCAGCAGCCACGGCAGGGGGCGGTTCGATGAAAAACTGTTTTTT. Translating it yields CASSHGRGRFDEKLFF. V is TRBV14 and J is TRBJ1-4; 8 bases map to TRBD1. The CDR3 extends over 16 amino acids. V was pared by 3 bases and J by 6 bases, with 9 bases of the junction left unmatched. CDR1 and CDR2 from the germline V gene are SGHDN and FVKESK.